A selection of T cell receptor beta chains follows, all from one sample in a study of early T cells in non-severe SARS-CoV-2 infection. TCRdb reanalysed the 5' RACE reads using MiXCR and keeps one entry per CDR3 protein. The sample carries around 88,000 distinct CDR3 sequences, about 15% recorded once. The sequenced sample consisted of whole blood. These receptors were taken from an adult who was a healthcare worker with PCR-confirmed SARS-CoV-2 infection or an uninfected control (not recorded which). CDR3s include the opening cysteine and the closing phenylalanine or tryptophan. D genes are given only for firm matches. Where a row states a size, it is once, few, many or the class of an expanded clone; other rows omit it.

CASSQEPKRDTQYF	TGTGCCAGCAGCCAGGAACCCAAAAGAGATACGCAGTATTTT	TRBJ2-3	-	TRBV12-3/TRBV12-4	-
CASSLKDRDDNEQFF	TGTGCCAGCAGCTTAAAAGACAGGGACGACAATGAGCAGTTCTTC	TRBJ2-1	many	TRBV7-9	TRBD1
CASSQDWRERGLYNSPLHF	TGTGCCAGCAGCCAAGATTGGAGGGAACGGGGTCTCTATAATTCACCCCTCCACTTT	TRBJ1-6	many	TRBV14	-
CACSSLGTGGESELFF	TGTGCCTGCAGCTCCCTCGGGACGGGGGGAGAGTCGGAGCTGTTTTTT	TRBJ2-2	-	TRBV7-9	TRBD2
CASSSSTDTQYF	TGTGCCAGCAGCTCGAGCACAGATACGCAGTATTTT	TRBJ2-3	many	TRBV7-8	-
CSALQGAQSSYEQYF	TGCAGTGCTCTACAGGGGGCCCAAAGCTCCTACGAGCAGTACTTC	TRBJ2-7	few	TRBV20-1	TRBD1
CASSRAGGTYEQYF	TGTGCCAGCAGCCGAGCGGGAGGGACCTACGAGCAGTACTTC	TRBJ2-7	-	TRBV14	TRBD2
CAANEGTGGSDEQFF	TGCGCCGCCAACGAGGGGACAGGGGGCTCGGATGAGCAGTTCTTC	TRBJ2-1	-	TRBV5-1	TRBD1
CASSSRLEFQTQYF	TGTGCCAGCAGCTCCCGACTAGAGTTTCAGACCCAGTACTTC	TRBJ2-5	few	TRBV13	-
CSARTGFAYNEQFF	TGCAGTGCTAGAACAGGGTTTGCCTACAATGAGCAGTTCTTC	TRBJ2-1	few	TRBV20-1	-
CSGQRGGLWGQEDTEAFF	TGCAGTGGGCAGAGGGGGGGGCTGTGGGGACAAGAGGACACTGAAGCTTTCTTT	TRBJ1-1	-	TRBV20-1	-
CASSPLPGSPLHF	TGTGCCAGCAGCCCCCTCCCCGGCTCACCCCTCCACTTT	TRBJ1-6	-	TRBV7-6	-
CASSLVLGRDPNTGELFF	TGTGCCAGCAGTTTAGTACTCGGGCGGGACCCTAACACCGGGGAGCTGTTTTTT	TRBJ2-2	-	TRBV28	-
CASSQDHSQPQHF	TGCGCCAGCAGCCAAGATCACAGTCAGCCCCAGCATTTT	TRBJ1-5	few	TRBV4-1	-
CASSPSYGGRVNEQFF	TGTGCCAGCAGTCCTAGTTACGGGGGTCGGGTGAATGAGCAGTTCTTC	TRBJ2-1	few	TRBV7-3	-
CAISAGTSGSAYEQYF	TGTGCCATCAGTGCCGGGACTAGCGGGAGTGCTTACGAGCAGTACTTC	TRBJ2-7	-	TRBV10-3	TRBD2
CASSVRRRGYEQYF	TGTGCCAGCAGCGTAAGACGGCGCGGCTACGAGCAGTACTTC	TRBJ2-7	-	TRBV21-1	-
CAISLGSPETQYF	TGTGCCATCAGTCTTGGGTCCCCAGAGACCCAGTACTTC	TRBJ2-5	-	TRBV10-3	-
CASSPAPKGGGEAFF	TGCGCCAGCAGCCCAGCCCCAAAAGGGGGCGGTGAAGCTTTCTTT	TRBJ1-1	-	TRBV4-1	TRBD1
CSVYRAATGELFF	TGCAGCGTTTACAGGGCAGCCACCGGGGAGCTGTTTTTT	TRBJ2-2	many	TRBV29-1	-
CSAGTSSNQPQHF	TGCAGCGCCGGGACGTCTAGCAATCAGCCCCAGCATTTT	TRBJ1-5	few	TRBV29-1	-
CASSYSNELGEQFF	TGTGCCAGCAGTTACTCGAATGAGTTAGGTGAGCAGTTCTTC	TRBJ2-1	many	TRBV6-6	-
CSVEGLAGGGSYNEQFF	TGCAGCGTTGAGGGACTAGCGGGAGGGGGCTCCTACAATGAGCAGTTCTTC	TRBJ2-1	many	TRBV29-1	TRBD2
CASSLGSKETQYF	TGTGCCAGCAGCTTGGGCAGCAAAGAGACCCAGTACTTC	TRBJ2-5	many	TRBV7-9	-
CASSSLRGQETQYF	TGTGCCAGCAGCTCACTAAGGGGGCAAGAGACCCAGTACTTC	TRBJ2-5	few	TRBV7-9	-
CAISESRNQPQHF	TGTGCCATCAGTGAGTCTCGTAATCAGCCCCAGCATTTT	TRBJ1-5	-	TRBV10-3	-
CASSPREGADEKLFF	TGTGCCAGCTCCCCCCGGGAAGGGGCGGATGAAAAACTGTTTTTT	TRBJ1-4	-	TRBV25-1	-
CASSAPGSNQPQHF	TGTGCCAGCAGCGCGCCCGGGTCAAATCAGCCCCAGCATTTT	TRBJ1-5	few	TRBV9	-
CAGSRGTGMYQETQYF	TGTGCCGGCAGCCGGGGGACAGGGATGTACCAAGAGACCCAGTACTTC	TRBJ2-5	-	TRBV3-1	TRBD1
CASSVGTNDYGYTF	TGTGCCAGCAGCGTTGGGACCAATGACTATGGCTACACCTTC	TRBJ1-2	many	TRBV9	-
CASSTQTGQLNSPLHF	TGTGCCAGCAGCACTCAAACCGGACAGCTGAATTCACCCCTCCACTTT	TRBJ1-6	-	TRBV5-5	-
CATSSAGTGNYEQYF	TGTGCCACCAGCAGTGCCGGGACAGGGAACTACGAGCAGTACTTC	TRBJ2-7	-	TRBV15	TRBD1